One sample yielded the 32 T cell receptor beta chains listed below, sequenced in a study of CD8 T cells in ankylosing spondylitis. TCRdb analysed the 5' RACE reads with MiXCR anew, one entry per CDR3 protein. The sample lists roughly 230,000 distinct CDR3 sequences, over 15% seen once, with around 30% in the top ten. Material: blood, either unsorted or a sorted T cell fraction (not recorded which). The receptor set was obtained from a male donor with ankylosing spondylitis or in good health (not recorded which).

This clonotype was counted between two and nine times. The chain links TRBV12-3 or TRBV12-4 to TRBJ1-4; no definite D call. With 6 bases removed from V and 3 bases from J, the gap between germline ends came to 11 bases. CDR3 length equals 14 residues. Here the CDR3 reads CASSGVGSNEKLFF. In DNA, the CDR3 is TGTGCCAGCAGCGGTGTTGGGTCTAATGAAAAACTGTTTTTT.

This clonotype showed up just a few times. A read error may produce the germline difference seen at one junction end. The CDR3 loop is CASSLSGQGAYEQYF. In nucleotides, the CDR3 is TGTGCCAGCAGTCTATCGGGACAGGGGGCCTACGAGCAGTACTTC. The chain combines TRBV27 with TRBJ2-7, with 11 bases fitting TRBD1. The CDR3 has 15 amino acids. Germline V gives CDR1 MNHEY, CDR2 SMNVEV (reference sequence).

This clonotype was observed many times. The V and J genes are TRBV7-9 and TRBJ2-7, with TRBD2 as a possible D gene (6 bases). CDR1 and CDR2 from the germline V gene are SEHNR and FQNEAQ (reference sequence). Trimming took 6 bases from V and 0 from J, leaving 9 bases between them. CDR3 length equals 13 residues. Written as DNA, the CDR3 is TGTGCCAGCAGGGACGGGAGCTCCTACGAGCAGTACTTC. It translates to CASRDGSSYEQYF.

In DNA, the CDR3 is TGTGCCAGCAGCTTAAACCGGGACTTGAACACTGAAGCTTTCTTT. This translates into CASSLNRDLNTEAFF. The chain combines TRBV11-1 with TRBJ1-1, with a weak D call TRBD1 (5 bases). The CDR3 is made up of 15 amino acids. V lost 2 bases and J 0 bases, leaving 10 bases between the germline ends. From germline, CDR1 is SGHAT and CDR2 FQDESV (reference sequence).

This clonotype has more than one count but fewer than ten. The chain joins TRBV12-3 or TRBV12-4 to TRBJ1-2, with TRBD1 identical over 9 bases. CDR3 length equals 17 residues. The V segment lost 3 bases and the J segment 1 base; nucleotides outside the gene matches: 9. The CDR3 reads CASSFSRDREFNYGYTF. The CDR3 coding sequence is TGTGCCAGCAGTTTCAGCCGGGACAGGGAATTTAACTATGGCTACACCTTC.

The CDR3 DNA follows: TGCAGCGTTTTAATGGACAGTTACGAGCAGTACTTC. Its translation is CSVLMDSYEQYF. This chain joins TRBV29-1 and TRBJ2-7, with D maybe TRBD1 (6 bases). Germline loops: CDR1 SQVTM, CDR2 ANQGSEA. V was trimmed by 5 bases and J by 4 bases, leaving 12 bases between them. The CDR3 covers 12 residues.

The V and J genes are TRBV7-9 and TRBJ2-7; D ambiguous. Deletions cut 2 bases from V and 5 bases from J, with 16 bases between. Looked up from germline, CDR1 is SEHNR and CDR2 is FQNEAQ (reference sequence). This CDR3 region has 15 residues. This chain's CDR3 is CASSLPRSGPDEQYF. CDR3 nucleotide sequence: TGTGCCAGCAGCTTACCCCGCTCCGGGCCCGACGAGCAGTACTTC.

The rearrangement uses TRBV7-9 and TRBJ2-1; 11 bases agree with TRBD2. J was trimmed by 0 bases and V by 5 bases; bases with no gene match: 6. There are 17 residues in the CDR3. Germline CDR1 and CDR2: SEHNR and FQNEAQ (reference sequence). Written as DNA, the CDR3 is TGTGCCAGCAGCCTGGGACTAGCGGACTACTCCTACAATGAGCAGTTCTTC. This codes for CASSLGLADYSYNEQFF.

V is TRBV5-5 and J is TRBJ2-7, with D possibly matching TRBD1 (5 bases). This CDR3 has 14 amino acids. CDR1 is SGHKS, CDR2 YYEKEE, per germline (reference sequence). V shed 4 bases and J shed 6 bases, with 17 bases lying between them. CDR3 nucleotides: TGTGCCAGCAGCCTGATAGGGGATCCCCCCGAGCAGTACTTC. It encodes CASSLIGDPPEQYF.

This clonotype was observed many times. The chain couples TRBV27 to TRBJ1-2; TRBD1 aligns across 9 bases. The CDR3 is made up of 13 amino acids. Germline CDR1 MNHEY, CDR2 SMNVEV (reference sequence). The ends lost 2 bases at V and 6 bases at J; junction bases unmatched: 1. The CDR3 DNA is TGTGCCAGCAGTTTACGACAGGGGGATGGCTACACCTTC. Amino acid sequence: CASSLRQGDGYTF.

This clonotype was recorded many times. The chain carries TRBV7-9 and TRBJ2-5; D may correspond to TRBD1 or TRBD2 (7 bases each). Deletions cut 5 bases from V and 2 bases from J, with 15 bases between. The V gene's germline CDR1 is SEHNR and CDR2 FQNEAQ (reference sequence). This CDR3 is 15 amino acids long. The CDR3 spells CASSPSGGQQETQYF. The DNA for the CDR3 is TGTGCCAGCAGCCCCTCGGGGGGACAGCAAGAGACCCAGTACTTC.

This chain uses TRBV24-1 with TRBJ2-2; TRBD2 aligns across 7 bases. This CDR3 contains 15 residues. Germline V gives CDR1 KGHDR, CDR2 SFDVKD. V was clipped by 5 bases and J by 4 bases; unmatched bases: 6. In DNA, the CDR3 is TGTGCCACCAGTGGGGAGCTAGCGGCCACCGGGGAGCTGTTTTTT. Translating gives CATSGELAATGELFF.

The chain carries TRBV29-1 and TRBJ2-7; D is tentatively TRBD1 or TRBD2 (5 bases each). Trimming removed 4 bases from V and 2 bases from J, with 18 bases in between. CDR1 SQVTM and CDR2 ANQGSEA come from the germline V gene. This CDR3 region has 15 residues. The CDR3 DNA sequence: TGCAGCGTTGTGGGGATAGGGACGGCCCCCTACGAGCAGTACTTC. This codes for CSVVGIGTAPYEQYF.

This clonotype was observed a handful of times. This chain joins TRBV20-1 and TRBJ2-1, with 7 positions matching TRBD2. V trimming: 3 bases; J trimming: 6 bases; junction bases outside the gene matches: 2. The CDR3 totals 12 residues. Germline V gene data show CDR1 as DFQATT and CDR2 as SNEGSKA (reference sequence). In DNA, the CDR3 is TGCAGTGCTAGTGGCGGGAGCAATGAGCAGTTCTTC. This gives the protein CSASGGSNEQFF.

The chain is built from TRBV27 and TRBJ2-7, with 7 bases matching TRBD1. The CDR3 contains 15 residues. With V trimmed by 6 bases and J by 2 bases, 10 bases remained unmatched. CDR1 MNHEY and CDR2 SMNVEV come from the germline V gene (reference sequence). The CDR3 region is CASSLVGDRTYEQYF. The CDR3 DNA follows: TGTGCCAGCAGCTTGGTGGGGGACAGAACCTACGAGCAGTACTTC.

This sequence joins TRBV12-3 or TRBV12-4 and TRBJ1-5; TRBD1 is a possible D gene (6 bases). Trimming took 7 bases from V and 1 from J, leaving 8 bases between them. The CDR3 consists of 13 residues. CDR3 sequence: CASKQGSNQPQHF. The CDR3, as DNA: TGTGCCAGCAAACAGGGCAGCAATCAGCCCCAGCATTTT.

The DNA of the CDR3 is TGTGCCAGCCTCGGCGGATGCGGCACTGAAGCTTTCTTT. Its protein is CASLGGCGTEAFF. This chain connects TRBV21-1 to TRBJ1-1. TRBV21-1 is a recognized pseudogene. The CDR3 is made up of 13 amino acids.

The CDR3 nucleotides read TGCAGCGTTGAAGATCGGTTTGGAGCGAACTCCTACAATGAGCAGTTCTTC. Protein sequence: CSVEDRFGANSYNEQFF. The V gene is TRBV29-1, the J gene TRBJ2-1; D gene unclear. This CDR3 comprises 17 residues. CDR1 and CDR2 (germline): SQVTM, ANQGSEA. Trimming stripped 0 bases from V and 0 bases from J, with 15 bases between.

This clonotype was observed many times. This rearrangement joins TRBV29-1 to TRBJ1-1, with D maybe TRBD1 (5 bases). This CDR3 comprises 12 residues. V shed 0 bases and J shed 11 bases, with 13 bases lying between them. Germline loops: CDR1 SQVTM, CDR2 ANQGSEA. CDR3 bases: TGCAGCGTTGAAGATAATGGGGGTAACGCTTTCTTT. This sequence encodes CSVEDNGGNAFF.

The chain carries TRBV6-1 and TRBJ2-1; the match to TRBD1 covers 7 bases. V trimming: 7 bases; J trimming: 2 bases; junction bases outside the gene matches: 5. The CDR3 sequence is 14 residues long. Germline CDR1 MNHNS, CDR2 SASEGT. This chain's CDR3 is CASNKQGPYNEQFF. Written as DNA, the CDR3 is TGTGCCAGCAACAAACAGGGGCCCTACAATGAGCAGTTCTTC.

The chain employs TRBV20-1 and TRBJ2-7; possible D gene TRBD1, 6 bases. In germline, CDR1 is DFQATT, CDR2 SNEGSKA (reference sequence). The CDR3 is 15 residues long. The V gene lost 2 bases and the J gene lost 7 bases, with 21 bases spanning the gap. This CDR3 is CSARPRQDTVGEQYF. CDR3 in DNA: TGCAGTGCTAGACCCCGACAGGACACCGTGGGGGAGCAGTACTTC.

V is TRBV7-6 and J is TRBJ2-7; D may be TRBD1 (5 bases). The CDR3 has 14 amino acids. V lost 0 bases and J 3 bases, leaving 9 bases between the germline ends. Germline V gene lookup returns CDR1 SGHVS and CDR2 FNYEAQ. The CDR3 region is CASSLADINYEQYF. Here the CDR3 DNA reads TGTGCCAGCAGCTTAGCGGACATCAACTACGAGCAGTACTTC.

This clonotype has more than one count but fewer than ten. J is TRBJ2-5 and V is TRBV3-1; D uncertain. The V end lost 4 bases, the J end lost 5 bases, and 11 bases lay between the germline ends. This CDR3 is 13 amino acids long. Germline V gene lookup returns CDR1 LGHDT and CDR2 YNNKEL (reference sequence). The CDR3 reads CASSLQFRETQYF. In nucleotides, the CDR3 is TGTGCCAGCAGCCTTCAGTTTCGGGAGACCCAGTACTTC.

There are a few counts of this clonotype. CDR3 DNA: TGCGCCAGCAGCTTGAGGGCTTTCTCCTACAATGAGCAGTTCTTC. It specifies CASSLRAFSYNEQFF. The V gene is TRBV5-1, the J gene TRBJ2-1, with D unresolved. V was trimmed by 1 base and J by 0 bases, leaving 8 bases between them. CDR3 size: 15 residues. CDR1 is SGHRS, CDR2 YFSETQ, per germline. The complete variable domain, with remaining parts taken from reference TRBV5-1 and TRBJ2-1, reads KAGVTQTPRYLIKTRGQQVTLSCSPISGHRSVSWYQQTPGQGLQFLFEYFSETQRNKGNFPGRFSGRQFSNSRSEMNVSTLELGDSALYLCASSLRAFSYNEQFFGPGTRLTVL.

The CDR3 DNA sequence: TGTGCCAGCAGTATAGACCCGCTTACACGGAATACGCAGTATTTT. This sequence encodes CASSIDPLTRNTQYF. J is TRBJ2-3 and V is TRBV28, with D unclear. Germline assignment: CDR1 MDHEN and CDR2 SYDVKM. The V and J ends lost 5 bases and 7 bases respectively, with 19 bases between them. CDR3 length: 15 residues.

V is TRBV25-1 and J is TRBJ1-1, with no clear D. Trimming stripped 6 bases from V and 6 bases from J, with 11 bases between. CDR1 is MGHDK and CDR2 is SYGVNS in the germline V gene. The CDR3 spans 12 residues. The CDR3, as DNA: TGTGCCAGCAGCGAAGTAGGATCTGAAGCTTTCTTT. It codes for CASSEVGSEAFF.

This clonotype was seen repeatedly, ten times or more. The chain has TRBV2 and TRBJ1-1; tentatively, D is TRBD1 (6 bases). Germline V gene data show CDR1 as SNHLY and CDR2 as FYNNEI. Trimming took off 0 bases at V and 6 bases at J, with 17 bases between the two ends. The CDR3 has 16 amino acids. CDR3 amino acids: CASSEAHPGGGPEAFF. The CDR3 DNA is TGTGCCAGCAGTGAAGCCCACCCGGGCGGGGGGCCTGAAGCTTTCTTT.

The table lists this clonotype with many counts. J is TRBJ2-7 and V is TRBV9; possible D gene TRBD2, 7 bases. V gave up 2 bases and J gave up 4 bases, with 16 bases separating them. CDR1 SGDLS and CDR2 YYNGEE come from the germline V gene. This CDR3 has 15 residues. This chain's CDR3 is CASSVEGRGGYEQYF. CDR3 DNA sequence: TGTGCCAGCAGCGTCGAGGGCAGGGGAGGGTACGAGCAGTACTTC.

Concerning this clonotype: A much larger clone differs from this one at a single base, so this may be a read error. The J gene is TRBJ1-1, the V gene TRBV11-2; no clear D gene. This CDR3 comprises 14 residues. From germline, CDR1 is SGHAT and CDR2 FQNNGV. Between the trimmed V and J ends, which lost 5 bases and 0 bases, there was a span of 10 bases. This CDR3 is CASSPWTVNTEAFF. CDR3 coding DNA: TGTGCCAGCAGCCCCTGGACGGTGAACACTGAAGCTTTCTTT.

Here the CDR3 DNA reads TGTGCCAGCAGTGGCCGGGGGCAGGGATCGGAGACCCAGTACTTC. Protein: CASSGRGQGSETQYF. The V and J genes are TRBV2 and TRBJ2-5; D is tentatively TRBD1 or TRBD2 (6 bases each). The CDR3 has 15 residues. V was cut by 4 bases and J by 5 bases, with 17 bases left in between. The germline gives CDR1 SNHLY, CDR2 FYNNEI.

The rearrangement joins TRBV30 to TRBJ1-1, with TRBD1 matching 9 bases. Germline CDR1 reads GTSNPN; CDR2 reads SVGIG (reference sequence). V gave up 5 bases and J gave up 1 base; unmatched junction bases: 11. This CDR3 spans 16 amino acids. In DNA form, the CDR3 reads TGTGCCTGGGAAAAGGGACAGGGCGCGAAGAACACTGAAGCTTTCTTT. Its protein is CAWEKGQGAKNTEAFF.

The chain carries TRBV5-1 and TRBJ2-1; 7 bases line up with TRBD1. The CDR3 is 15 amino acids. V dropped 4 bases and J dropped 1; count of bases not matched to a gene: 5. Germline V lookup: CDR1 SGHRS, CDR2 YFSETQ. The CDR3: CASSLKTGSYNEQFF. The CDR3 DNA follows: TGCGCCAGCAGCCTAAAGACAGGGTCCTACAATGAGCAGTTCTTC.